This entry is about one TCR beta chain. This specimen belongs to a study of cytomegalovirus exposure and HLA in healthy donors. Use of 60 Vbeta and 13 Jbeta primers characterized the PCR. Using immunoSEQ multiplex PCR, the repertoire was profiled, and TCRdb retains in-frame clones only, with some absent. Of about 170,000 clones in the sample, under 80% were seen once. CDR3 length: 14 residues. V was clipped by 5 bases and J by 3 bases; unmatched bases: 4. Germline V CDR1 and CDR2: PRHDT, FYEKMQ (reference sequence). What was sequenced was PBMCs. This TCR was recovered from a man in his forties in good health and CMV-seronegative. The V and J genes are TRBV13 and TRBJ2-5; 9 bases agree with TRBD1. The CDR3 sequence is CASSTGQGKETQYF. The CDR3 DNA follows: TGTGCCAGCAGCACGGGACAGGGTAAAGAGACCCAGTACTTC.